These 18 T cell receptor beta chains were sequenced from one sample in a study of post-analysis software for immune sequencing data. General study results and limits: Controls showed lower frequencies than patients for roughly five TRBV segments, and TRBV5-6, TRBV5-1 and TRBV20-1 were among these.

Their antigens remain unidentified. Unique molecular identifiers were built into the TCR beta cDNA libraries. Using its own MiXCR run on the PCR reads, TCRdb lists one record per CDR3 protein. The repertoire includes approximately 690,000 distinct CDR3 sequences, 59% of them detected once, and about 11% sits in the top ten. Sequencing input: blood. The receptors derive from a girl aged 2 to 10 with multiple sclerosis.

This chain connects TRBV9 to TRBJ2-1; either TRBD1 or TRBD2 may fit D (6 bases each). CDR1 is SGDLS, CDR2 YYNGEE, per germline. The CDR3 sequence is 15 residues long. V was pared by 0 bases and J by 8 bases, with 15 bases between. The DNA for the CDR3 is TGTGCCAGCAGCGTAGATCCGGGGGCTAAGGATGAGCAGTTCTTC. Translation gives CASSVDPGAKDEQFF.

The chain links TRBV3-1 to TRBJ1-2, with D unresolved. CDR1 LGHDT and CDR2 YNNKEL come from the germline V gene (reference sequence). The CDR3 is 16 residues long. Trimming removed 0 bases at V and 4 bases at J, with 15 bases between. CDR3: CASSQDLAGKPYGYTF. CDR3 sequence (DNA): TGTGCCAGCAGCCAAGATCTGGCCGGGAAACCCTATGGCTACACCTTC.

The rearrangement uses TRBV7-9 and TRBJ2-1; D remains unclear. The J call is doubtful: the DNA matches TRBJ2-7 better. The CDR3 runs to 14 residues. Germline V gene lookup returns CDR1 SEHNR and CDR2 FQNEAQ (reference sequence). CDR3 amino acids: CASSLPPNLYEQYF. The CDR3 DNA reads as TGTGCCAGCAGCTTACCCCCAAACCTCTACGAGCAGTACTTC.

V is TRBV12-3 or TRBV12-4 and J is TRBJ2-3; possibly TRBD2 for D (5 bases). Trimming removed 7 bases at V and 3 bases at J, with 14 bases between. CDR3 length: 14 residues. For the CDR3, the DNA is TGTGCCAGCACCTTTGCGGGCACTACAGATACGCAGTATTTT. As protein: CASTFAGTTDTQYF.

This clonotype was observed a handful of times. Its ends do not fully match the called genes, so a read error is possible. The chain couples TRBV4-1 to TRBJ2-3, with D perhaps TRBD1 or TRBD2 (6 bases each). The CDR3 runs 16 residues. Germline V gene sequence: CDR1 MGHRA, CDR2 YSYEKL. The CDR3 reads CTSSQVGGHSTDTQYF. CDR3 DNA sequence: TGCACCAGCAGCCAAGTTGGGGGGCATAGCACAGATACGCAGTATTTT.

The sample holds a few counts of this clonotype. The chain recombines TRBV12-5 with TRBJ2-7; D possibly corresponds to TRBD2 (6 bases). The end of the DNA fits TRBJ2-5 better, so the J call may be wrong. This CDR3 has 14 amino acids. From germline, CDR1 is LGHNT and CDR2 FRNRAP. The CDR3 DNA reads TGTGCTAGTGGTCCCCAGGGCGGGGAGGAGACCCAGTACTTC. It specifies CASGPQGGEETQYF.

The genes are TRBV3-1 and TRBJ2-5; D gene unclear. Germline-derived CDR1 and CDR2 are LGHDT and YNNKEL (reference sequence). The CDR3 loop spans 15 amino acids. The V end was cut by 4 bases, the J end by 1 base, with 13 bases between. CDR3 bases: TGTGCCAGCAGCCCCATATCGGCACTCCAAGAGACCCAGTACTTC. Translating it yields CASSPISALQETQYF.

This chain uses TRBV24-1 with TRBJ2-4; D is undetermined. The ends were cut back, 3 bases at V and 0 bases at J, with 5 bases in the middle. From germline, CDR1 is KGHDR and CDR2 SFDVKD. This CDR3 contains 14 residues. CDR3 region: CATSDVAAKNIQYF. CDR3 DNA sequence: TGTGCCACCAGTGATGTGGCAGCCAAAAACATTCAGTACTTC.

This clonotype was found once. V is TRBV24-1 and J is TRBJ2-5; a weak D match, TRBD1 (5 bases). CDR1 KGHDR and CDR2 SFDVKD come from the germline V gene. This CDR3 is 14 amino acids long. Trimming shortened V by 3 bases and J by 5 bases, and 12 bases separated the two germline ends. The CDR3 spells CATSDTDKGETQYF. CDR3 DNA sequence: TGTGCCACCAGTGATACGGACAAAGGGGAGACCCAGTACTTC.

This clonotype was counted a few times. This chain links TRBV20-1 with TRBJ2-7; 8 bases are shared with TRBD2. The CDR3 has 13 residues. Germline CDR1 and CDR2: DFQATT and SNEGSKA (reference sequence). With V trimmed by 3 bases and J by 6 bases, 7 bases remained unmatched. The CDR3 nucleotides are TGCAGTGCTAGGCCCGCGGGAGGAGGCGAGCAGTACTTC. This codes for CSARPAGGGEQYF.

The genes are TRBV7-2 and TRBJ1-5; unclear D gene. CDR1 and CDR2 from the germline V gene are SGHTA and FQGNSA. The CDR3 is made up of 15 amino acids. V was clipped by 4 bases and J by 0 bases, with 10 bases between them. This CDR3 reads CASSSGSNSNQPQHF. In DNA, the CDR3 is TGTGCCAGCAGCTCCGGGTCAAATAGCAATCAGCCCCAGCATTTT.

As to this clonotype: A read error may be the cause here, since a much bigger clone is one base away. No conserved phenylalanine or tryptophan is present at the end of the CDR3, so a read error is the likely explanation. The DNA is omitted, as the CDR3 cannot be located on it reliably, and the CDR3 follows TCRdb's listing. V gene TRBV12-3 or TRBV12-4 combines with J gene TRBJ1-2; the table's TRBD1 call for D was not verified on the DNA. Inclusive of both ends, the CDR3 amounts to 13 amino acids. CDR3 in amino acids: CAIIGQGLGGYTC.

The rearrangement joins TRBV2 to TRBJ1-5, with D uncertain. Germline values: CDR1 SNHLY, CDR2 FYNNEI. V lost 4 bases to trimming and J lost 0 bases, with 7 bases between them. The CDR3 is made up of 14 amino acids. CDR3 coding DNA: TGTGCCAGCAGTGGGGCTCTTAGCAATCAGCCCCAGCATTTT. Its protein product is CASSGALSNQPQHF.

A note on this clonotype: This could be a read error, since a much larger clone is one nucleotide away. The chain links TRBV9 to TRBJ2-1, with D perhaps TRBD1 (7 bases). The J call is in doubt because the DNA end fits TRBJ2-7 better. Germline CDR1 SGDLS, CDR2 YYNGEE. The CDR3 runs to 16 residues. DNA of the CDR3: TGTGCCAGCAGCGAACAGGGGAGGCTGTCCTACAATGAGCAGTACTTC. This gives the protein CASSEQGRLSYNEQYF.

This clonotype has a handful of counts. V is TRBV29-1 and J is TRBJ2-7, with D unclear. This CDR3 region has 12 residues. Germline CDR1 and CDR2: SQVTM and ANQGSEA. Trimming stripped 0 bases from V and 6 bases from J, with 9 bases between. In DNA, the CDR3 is TGCAGCGTTGAAGAGGTCGCCGGCGAGCAGTACTTC. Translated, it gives CSVEEVAGEQYF.

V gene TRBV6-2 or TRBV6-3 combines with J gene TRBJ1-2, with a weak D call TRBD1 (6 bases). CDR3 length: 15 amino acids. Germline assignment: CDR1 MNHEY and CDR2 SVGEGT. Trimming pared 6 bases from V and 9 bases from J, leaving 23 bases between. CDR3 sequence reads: CASSPRGGYAMCYTF. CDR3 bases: TGTGCCAGCAGCCCAAGGGGGGGCTACGCTATGTGCTACACCTTC.

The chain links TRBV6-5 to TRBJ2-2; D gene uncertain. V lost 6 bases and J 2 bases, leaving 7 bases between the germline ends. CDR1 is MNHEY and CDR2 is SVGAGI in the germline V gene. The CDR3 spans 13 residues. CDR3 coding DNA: TGTGCCAGCAGGGCGGCTAACACCGGGGAGCTGTTTTTT. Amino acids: CASRAANTGELFF.

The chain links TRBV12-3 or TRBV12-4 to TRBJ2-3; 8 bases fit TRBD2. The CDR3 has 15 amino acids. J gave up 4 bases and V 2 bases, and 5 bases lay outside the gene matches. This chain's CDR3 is CASSLQAGDADTQYF. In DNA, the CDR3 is TGTGCCAGCAGTTTACAAGCGGGAGACGCAGATACGCAGTATTTT.